This T cell receptor (beta chain) was captured in a study of identical twins' blood T cells. Sample barcodes were added at both library ends during cDNA synthesis. TCRdb reprocessed the 5' RACE reads with MiXCR, giving one entry per CDR3 protein. The table records 350,000 to 400,000 distinct CDR3 sequences, around 30% of them present only once. CDR1 SQVTM and CDR2 ANQGSEA come from the germline V gene. This CDR3 has 11 amino acids. V dropped 6 bases and J dropped 2 bases, with 5 bases sitting between them. This clonotype appeared a few times. Three pairs of healthy female monozygous twins were the donors.

The rearrangement uses TRBV29-1 and TRBJ1-3, with unresolved D. Sequences were obtained from PBMCs. The sequence came from a woman aged 18 to 55 in good health. The CDR3: CSVGAGNTIYF. The CDR3 DNA reads TGCAGCGTAGGAGCTGGAAACACCATATATTTT.